Here is one T cell receptor beta chain with its context. What it binds is unknown. It was with 60 Vbeta and 13 Jbeta primers that the PCR ran. Data came from immunoSEQ multiplex PCR; TCRdb stores just in-frame clones and leaves some out. The sample has 120,000 or so clones; approximately 76% are singletons. The source of the sample is a study of cytomegalovirus exposure and HLA in healthy donors. General observations from the study: No immune exposure information besides CMV serostatus was available.

Per the germline V gene, CDR1 is SGHRS and CDR2 is YFSETQ. The junction had 11 bases not matched to a gene; V was cut back by 4 bases and J by 4 bases. The CDR3 runs 16 residues. The study sampled nominally healthy donors, though unrecorded immune exposures were likely. The chain carries TRBV5-1 and TRBJ2-3, with 8 bases lining up with TRBD2. This TCR derives from a man in his 60s in good health and CMV-seropositive. The sample taken for sequencing was PBMCs. DNA of the CDR3: TGCGCCAGCAGCCCCACTATAACGGGGGGGCCAGATACGCAGTATTTT. Translated, it gives CASSPTITGGPDTQYF.